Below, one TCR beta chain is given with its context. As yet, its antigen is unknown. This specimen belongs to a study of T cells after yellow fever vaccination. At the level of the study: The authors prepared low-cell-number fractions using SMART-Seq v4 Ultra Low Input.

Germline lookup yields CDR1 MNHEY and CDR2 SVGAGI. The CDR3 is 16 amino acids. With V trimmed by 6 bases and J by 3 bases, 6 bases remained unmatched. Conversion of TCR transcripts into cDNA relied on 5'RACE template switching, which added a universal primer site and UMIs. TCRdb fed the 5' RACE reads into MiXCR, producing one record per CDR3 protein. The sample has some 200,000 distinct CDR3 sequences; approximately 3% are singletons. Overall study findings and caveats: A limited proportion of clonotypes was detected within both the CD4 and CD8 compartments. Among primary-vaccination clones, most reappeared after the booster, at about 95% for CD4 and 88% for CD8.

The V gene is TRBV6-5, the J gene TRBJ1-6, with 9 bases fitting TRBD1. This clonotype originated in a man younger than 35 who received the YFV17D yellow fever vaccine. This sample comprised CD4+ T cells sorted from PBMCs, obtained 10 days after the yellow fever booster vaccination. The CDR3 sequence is CASSSYRGHYNSPLHF. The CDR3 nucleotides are TGTGCCAGCAGCTCCTACAGGGGGCACTATAATTCACCCCTCCACTTT.